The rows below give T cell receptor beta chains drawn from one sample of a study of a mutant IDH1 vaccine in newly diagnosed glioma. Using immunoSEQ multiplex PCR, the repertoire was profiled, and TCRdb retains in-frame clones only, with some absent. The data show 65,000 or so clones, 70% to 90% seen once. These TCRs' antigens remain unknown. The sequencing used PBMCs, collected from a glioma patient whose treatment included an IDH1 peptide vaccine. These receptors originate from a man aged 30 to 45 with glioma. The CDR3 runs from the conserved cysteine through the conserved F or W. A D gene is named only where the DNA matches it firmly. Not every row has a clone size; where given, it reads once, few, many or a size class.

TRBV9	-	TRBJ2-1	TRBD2	CASRPLAGGPYEQFF	TGTGCCAGCAGACCCCTAGCGGGGGGGCCCTATGAGCAGTTCTTC
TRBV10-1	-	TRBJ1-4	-	CASSESSATNEKLFF	TGCGCCAGCAGTGAGTCGTCTGCAACTAATGAAAAACTGTTTTTT
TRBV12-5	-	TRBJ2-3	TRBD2	CASGWGTSGGTDTQYF	TGTGCTAGTGGCTGGGGGACTAGCGGGGGTACAGATACGCAGTATTTT
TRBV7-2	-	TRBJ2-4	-	CASSFRRGGAAKNIQYF	TGTGCCAGCAGTTTCCGAAGAGGGGGGGCGGCCAAAAACATTCAGTACTTC
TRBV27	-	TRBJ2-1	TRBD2	CASSLRGAYNEQFF	TGTGCCAGCAGTCTTCGGGGGGCCTACAATGAGCAGTTCTTC
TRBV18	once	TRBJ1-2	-	CASSPPKRAYGYTF	TGTGCCAGCTCACCACCGAAGAGGGCCTATGGCTACACCTTC
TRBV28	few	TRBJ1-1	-	CASSAQGRPLRFEAFF	TGTGCCAGCAGCGCCCAGGGACGGCCCCTTCGCTTTGAAGCTTTCTTT
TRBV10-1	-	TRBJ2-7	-	CASSPRGQNSYEQYF	TGCGCCAGCAGCCCCAGGGGCCAAAACTCCTACGAGCAGTACTTC
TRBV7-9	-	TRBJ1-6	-	CASSLIPTGTNSPLHF	TGTGCCAGCAGCTTAATCCCGACGGGGACGAATTCACCCCTCCACTTT
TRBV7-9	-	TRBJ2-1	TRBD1	CASSGPGTAEQFF	TGTGCCAGCAGCGGACCCGGGACAGCTGAGCAGTTCTTC
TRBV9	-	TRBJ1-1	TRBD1	CANSVQGMNTEAFF	TGTGCCAACAGCGTACAGGGGATGAACACTGAAGCTTTCTTT
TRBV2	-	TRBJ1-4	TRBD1	CASSDRQGTNEKLFF	TGTGCCAGCAGTGATCGACAGGGTACTAATGAAAAACTGTTTTTT
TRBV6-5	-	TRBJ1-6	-	CASSSPRENSPLHF	TGTGCTAGCAGTTCTCCCAGGGAAAATTCACCCCTCCACTTT
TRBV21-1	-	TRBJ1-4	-	CASSKAYRGHHEKLFF	TGTGCCAGCAGCAAAGCCTACAGGGGCCACCATGAAAAACTGTTTTTT
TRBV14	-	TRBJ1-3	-	CASSPGHSGNTIYF	TGTGCCAGCAGCCCGGGACACTCTGGAAACACCATATATTTT
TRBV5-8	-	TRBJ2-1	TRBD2	CASSLGLAGAGEQFF	TGTGCCAGCAGCTTGGGACTAGCGGGGGCAGGGGAGCAGTTCTTC
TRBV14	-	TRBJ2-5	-	CASSQAREFQETQYF	TGTGCCAGCAGTCAGGCCAGGGAGTTCCAAGAGACCCAGTACTTC
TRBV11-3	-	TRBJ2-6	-	CASSLGRISGANVLTF	TGTGCCAGCAGCTTGGGTAGGATCTCTGGGGCCAACGTCCTGACTTTC
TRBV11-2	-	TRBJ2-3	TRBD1	CASSDRDRVITDTQYF	TGTGCCAGCAGCGACCGGGACAGGGTAATTACAGATACGCAGTATTTT
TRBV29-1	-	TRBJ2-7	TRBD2	CSGVGLAGDYEQYF	TGCAGCGGGGTGGGGCTAGCGGGGGACTACGAGCAGTACTTC
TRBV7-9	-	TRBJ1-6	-	CASSSPGRGNSPLHF	TGTGCCAGCAGCTCTCCGGGACGGGGAAATTCACCCCTCCACTTT
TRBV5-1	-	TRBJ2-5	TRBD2	CASLPGVAGKSYQETQYF	TGCGCCAGCCTCCCTGGGGTAGCGGGGAAATCGTACCAAGAGACCCAGTACTTC
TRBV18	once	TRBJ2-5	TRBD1	CASSPGTGKETQYF	TGTGCCAGCTCCCCAGGGACAGGGAAAGAGACCCAGTACTTC
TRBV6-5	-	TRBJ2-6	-	CASSKQSGANVLTF	TGTGCCAGCAGTAAACAGTCCGGGGCCAACGTCCTGACTTTC
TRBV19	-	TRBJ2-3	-	CASSAYKEFTDTQYF	TGTGCCAGTAGTGCCTACAAGGAATTCACAGATACGCAGTATTTT
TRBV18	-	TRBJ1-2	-	CASSPAAPYGYTF	TGTGCCAGCTCACCCGCCGCCCCTTATGGCTACACCTTC
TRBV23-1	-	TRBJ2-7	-	CARSRPSTGRQYF	TGCGCCAGGTCGAGGCCCTCGACAGGTAGACAGTACTTC
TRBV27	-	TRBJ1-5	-	CASSSVGRGNNQPQHF	TGTGCCAGCAGTTCTGTGGGGCGAGGGAACAATCAGCCCCAGCATTTT
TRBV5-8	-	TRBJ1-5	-	CASSRGQRITPQHF	TGTGCCAGCAGCAGAGGACAGCGGATCACCCCCCAGCATTTT
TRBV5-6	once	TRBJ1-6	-	CASSAGRGNRNSPLHF	TGTGCCAGCAGCGCCGGACGAGGAAATAGAAATTCACCCCTCCACTTT
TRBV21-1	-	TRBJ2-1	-	CASSKARTGSNEQFF	TGTGCCAGCAGCAAAGCTCGGACAGGTAGCAATGAGCAGTTCTTC
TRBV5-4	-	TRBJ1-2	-	CASSLAGNYGYTF	TGTGCCAGCAGCTTGGCAGGAAACTATGGCTACACCTTC
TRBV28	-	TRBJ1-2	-	CASSLTRVRTF	TGTGCCAGCAGTTTAACCCGGGTCCGGACCTTC
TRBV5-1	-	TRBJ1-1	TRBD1	CASSLGHRGTEAFF	TGCGCCAGCAGCTTGGGACACAGGGGCACTGAAGCTTTCTTT
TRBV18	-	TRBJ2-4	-	CASSPVASKNIQYF	TGTGCCAGCTCACCAGTTGCCAGCAAAAACATTCAGTACTTC
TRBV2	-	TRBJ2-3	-	CASSETVSTDTQYF	TGTGCCAGCAGTGAAACGGTTAGCACAGATACGCAGTATTTT
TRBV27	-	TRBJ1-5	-	CASSFVGDQPQHF	TGTGCCAGCAGCTTCGTTGGTGATCAGCCCCAGCATTTT
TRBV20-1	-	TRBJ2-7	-	CSASPLSEQYF	TGCAGTGCGAGTCCTCTATCCGAGCAGTACTTC
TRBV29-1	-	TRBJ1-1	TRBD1	CSVGKGANTEAFF	TGCAGCGTTGGGAAGGGGGCGAATACTGAAGCTTTCTTT
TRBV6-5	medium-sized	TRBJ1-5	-	CASSSTDYNQPQHF	TGTGCCAGCAGTTCGACGGATTACAATCAGCCCCAGCATTTT
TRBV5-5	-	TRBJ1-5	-	CASNGQGNQPQHF	TGTGCCAGCAACGGCCAGGGCAATCAGCCCCAGCATTTT
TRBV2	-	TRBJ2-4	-	CASTGRGVENIQYF	TGTGCCAGCACCGGACGTGGAGTGGAAAACATTCAGTACTTC
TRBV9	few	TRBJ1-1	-	CASSVVSGVTEAFF	TGTGCCAGCAGCGTAGTCTCAGGGGTCACTGAAGCTTTCTTT
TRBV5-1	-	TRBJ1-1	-	CASSLESRTNSEAFF	TGCGCCAGCAGCTTGGAATCCCGCACAAATTCTGAAGCTTTCTTT
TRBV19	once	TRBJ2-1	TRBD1	CASTPGQGYNEQFF	TGTGCCTCCACTCCGGGACAGGGGTACAATGAGCAGTTCTTC
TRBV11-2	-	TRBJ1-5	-	CASSLGRGENQPQHF	TGTGCCAGCAGCTTAGGGAGGGGGGAGAATCAGCCCCAGCATTTT
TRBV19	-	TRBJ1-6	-	CASRLGTASAYNSPLHF	TGTGCCAGTAGGCTAGGGACCGCGTCTGCTTATAATTCACCCCTCCACTTT
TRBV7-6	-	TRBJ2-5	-	CASSYRGRETQYF	TGTGCCAGCAGCTATCGTGGGCGGGAGACCCAGTACTTC
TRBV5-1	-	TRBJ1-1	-	CASSLFGQMNTEAFF	TGCGCCAGCAGCCTGTTCGGACAGATGAACACTGAAGCTTTCTTT
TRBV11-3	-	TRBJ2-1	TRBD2	CASSPRTGGAFGEQFF	TGTGCCAGCAGCCCACGTACGGGGGGGGCCTTTGGTGAGCAGTTCTTC
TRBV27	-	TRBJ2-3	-	CASSTQDVGDTQYF	TGTGCCAGCAGCACCCAGGACGTCGGGGATACGCAGTATTTT
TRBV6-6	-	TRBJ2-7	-	CASKPGVNEQYF	TGTGCCAGCAAGCCAGGGGTGAACGAGCAGTACTTC
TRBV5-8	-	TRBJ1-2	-	CASSLWGPLFGYTF	TGTGCCAGCAGCTTGTGGGGGCCCCTTTTTGGCTACACCTTC
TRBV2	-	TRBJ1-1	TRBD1	CASGDRGNTEAFF	TGTGCCAGCGGGGACAGGGGGAACACTGAAGCTTTCTTT
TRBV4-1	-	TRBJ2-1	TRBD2	CASSQGLTSGGIYNEQFF	TGCGCCAGCAGCCAAGGGTTAACTAGCGGGGGGATTTACAATGAGCAGTTCTTC